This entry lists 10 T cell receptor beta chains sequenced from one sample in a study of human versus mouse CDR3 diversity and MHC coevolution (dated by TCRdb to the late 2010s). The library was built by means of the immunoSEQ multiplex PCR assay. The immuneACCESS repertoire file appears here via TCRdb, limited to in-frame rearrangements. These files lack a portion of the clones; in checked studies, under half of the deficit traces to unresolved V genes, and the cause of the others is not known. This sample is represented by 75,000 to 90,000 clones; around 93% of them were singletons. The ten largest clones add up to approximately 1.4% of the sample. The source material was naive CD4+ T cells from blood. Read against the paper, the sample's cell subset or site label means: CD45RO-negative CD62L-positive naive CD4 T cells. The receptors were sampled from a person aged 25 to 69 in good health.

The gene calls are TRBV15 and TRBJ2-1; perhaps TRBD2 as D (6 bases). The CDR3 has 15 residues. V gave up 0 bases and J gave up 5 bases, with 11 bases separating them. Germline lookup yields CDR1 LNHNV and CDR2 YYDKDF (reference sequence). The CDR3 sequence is CATSRDGRNDNEQFF. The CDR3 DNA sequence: TGTGCCACCAGCAGAGACGGGAGAAATGACAATGAGCAGTTCTTC. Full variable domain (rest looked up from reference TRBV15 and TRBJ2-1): DAMVIQNPRYQVTQFGKPVTLSCSQTLNHNVMYWYQQKSSQAPKLLFHYYDKDFNNEADTPDNFQSRRPNTSFCFLDIRSPGLGDTAMYLCATSRDGRNDNEQFFGPGTRLTVL.

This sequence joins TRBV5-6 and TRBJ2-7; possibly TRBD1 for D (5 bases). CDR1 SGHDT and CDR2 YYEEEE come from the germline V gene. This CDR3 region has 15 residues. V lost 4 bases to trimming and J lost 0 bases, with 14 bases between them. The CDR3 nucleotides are TGTGCCAGCAGCACAGGACCGATTAGCTCCTACGAGCAGTACTTC. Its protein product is CASSTGPISSYEQYF.

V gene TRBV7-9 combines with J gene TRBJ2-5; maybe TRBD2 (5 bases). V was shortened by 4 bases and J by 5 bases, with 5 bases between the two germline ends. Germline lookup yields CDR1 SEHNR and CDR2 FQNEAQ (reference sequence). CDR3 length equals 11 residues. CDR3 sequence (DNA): TGTGCCAGCAGCTCGGGGGAGACCCAGTACTTC. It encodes CASSSGETQYF.

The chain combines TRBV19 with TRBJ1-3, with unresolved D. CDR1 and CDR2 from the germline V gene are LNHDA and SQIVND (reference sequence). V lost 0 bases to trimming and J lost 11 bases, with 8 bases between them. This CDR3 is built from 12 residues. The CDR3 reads CASSIDPSAIYF. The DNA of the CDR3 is TGTGCCAGTAGTATAGACCCCTCCGCCATATATTTT.

Here the CDR3 DNA reads TGTGCCAGCAGCCCGGGACTAGCGGGGGCATACGAGCAGTACTTC. It yields the protein CASSPGLAGAYEQYF. This rearrangement joins TRBV4-2 to TRBJ2-7, with 14 nucleotides matching TRBD2. CDR3 size: 15 residues. From germline, CDR1 is LGHNA and CDR2 YNFKEQ. With 4 bases clipped from V and 4 bases from J, the junction kept 3 bases outside the gene matches.

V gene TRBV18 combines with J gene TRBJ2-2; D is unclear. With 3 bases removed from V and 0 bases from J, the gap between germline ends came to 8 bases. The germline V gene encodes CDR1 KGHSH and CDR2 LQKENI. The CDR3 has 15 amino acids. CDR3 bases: TGTGCCAGCTCACCGGGCTTTCCGAACACCGGGGAGCTGTTTTTT. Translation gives CASSPGFPNTGELFF. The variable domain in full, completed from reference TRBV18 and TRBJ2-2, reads NAGVMQNPRHLVRRRGQEARLRCSPMKGHSHVYWYRQLPEEGLKFMVYLQKENIIDESGMPKERFSAEFPKEGPSILRIQQVVRGDSAAYFCASSPGFPNTGELFFGEGSRLTVL.

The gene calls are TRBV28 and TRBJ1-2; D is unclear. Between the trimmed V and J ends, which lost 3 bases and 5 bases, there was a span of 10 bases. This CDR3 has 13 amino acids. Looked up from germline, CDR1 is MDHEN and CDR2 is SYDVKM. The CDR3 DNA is TGTGCCAGCAGTTTTGTCCCCATTTATGGCTACACCTTC. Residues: CASSFVPIYGYTF.

The CDR3 sequence: CASSTGLADTQYF. CDR3 DNA: TGTGCCAGCAGCACCGGACTAGCAGATACGCAGTATTTT. This chain links TRBV9 with TRBJ2-3; 7 bases are a match to TRBD2. The germline CDR1 and CDR2 sequences are SGDLS and YYNGEE. The ends lost 4 bases at V and 4 bases at J; junction bases unmatched: 3. The CDR3 extends over 13 amino acids.

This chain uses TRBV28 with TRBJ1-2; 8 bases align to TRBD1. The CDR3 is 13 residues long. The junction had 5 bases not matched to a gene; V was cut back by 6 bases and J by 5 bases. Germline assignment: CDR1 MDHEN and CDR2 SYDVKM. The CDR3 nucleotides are TGTGCCAGCAGACATGGACAGGGTTATGGCTACACCTTC. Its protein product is CASRHGQGYGYTF.

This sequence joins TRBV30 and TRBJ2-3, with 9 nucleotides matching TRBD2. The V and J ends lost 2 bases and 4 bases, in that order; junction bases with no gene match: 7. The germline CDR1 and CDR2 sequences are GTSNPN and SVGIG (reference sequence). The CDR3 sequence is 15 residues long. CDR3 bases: TGTGCCTGGAGTTTGCCTAGCGGGATCCCAGATACGCAGTATTTT. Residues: CAWSLPSGIPDTQYF.